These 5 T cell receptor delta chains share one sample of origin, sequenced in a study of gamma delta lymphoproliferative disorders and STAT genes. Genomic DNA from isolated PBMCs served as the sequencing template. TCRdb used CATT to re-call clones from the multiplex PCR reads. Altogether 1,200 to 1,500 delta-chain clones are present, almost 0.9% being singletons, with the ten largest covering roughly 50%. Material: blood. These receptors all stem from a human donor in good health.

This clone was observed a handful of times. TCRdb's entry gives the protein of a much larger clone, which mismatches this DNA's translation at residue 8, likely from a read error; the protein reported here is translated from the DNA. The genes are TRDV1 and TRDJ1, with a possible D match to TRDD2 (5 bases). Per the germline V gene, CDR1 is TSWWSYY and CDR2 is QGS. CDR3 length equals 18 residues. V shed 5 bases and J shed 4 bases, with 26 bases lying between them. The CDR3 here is CALGLKPTGTHSGDKLIF. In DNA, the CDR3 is TGTGCTCTTGGGTTAAAACCTACCGGTACGCACAGTGGCGATAAACTCATCTTT.

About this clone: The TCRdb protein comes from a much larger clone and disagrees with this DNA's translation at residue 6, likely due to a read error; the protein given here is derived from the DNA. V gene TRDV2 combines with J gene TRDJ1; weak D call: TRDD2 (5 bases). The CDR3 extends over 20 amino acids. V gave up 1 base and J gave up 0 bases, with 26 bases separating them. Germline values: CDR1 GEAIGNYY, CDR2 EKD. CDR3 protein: CACDTISSYGANYYTDKLIF. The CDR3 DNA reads TGTGCCTGTGACACTATAAGCTCCTATGGAGCCAACTATTACACCGATAAACTCATCTTT.

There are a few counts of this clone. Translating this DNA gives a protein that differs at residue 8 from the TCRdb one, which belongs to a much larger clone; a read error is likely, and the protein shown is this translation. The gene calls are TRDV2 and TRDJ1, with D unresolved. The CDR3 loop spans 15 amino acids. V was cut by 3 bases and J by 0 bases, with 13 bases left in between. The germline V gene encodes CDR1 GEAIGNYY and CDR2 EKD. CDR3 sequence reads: CACDRVGAYTDKLIF. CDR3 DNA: TGTGCCTGTGACCGAGTTGGAGCGTACACCGATAAACTCATCTTT.

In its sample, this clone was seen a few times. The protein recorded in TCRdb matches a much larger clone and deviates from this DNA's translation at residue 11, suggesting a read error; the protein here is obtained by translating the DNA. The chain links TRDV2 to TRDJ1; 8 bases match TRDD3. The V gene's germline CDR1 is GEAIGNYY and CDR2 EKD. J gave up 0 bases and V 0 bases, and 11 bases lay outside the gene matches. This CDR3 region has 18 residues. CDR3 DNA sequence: TGTGCCTGTGACACCGTGGGGTTACTGGGGGTTAACACCGATAAACTCATCTTT. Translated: CACDTVGLLGVNTDKLIF.

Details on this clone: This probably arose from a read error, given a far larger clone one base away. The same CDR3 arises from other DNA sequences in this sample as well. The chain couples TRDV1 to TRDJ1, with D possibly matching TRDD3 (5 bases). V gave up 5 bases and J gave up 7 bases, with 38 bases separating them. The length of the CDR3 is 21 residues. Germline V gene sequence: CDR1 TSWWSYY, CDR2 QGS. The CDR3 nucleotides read TGTGCTCTTGGGCAACCCTTGCCACATCCCCTGAGACTAGGGGACCCCTCTAAACTCATCTTT. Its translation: CALGQPLPHPLRLGDPSKLIF.